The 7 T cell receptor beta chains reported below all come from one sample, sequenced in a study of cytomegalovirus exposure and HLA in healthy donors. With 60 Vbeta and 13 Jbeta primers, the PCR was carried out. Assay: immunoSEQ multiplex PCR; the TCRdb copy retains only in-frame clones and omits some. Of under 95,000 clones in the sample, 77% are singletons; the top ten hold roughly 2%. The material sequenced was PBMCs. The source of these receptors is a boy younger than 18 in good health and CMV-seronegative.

CDR3 residues: CSEDVVRGLWDTEAFF. The CDR3 bases are TGCAGCGAAGACGTCGTCAGGGGCTTGTGGGACACTGAAGCTTTCTTT. V is TRBV29-1 and J is TRBJ1-1; possibly TRBD1 for D (6 bases). CDR3 size: 16 residues. Germline V gene sequence: CDR1 SQVTM, CDR2 ANQGSEA. V lost 7 bases and J lost 3, with 24 bases in between.

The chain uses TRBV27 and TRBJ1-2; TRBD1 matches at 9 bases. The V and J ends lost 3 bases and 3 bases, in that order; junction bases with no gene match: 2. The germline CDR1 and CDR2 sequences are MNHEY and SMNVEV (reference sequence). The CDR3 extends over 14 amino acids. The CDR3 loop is CASSFRQGDYGYTF. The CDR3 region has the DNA TGTGCCAGCAGTTTCCGACAGGGGGACTATGGCTACACCTTC.

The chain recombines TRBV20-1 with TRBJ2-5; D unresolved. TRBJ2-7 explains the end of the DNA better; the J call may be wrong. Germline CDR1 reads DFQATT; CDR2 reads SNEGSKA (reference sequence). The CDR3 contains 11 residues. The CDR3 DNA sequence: TGCAGTGCCCCAAGCTCCTACGAGCAGTACTTC. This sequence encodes CSAPSSYEQYF.

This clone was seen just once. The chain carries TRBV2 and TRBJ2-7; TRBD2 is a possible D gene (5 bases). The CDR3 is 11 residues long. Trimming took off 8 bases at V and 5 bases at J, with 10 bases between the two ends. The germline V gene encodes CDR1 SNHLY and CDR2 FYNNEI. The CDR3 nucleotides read TGTGCCAGCCGCAGCGGAAACGAGCAGTACTTC. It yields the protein CASRSGNEQYF.

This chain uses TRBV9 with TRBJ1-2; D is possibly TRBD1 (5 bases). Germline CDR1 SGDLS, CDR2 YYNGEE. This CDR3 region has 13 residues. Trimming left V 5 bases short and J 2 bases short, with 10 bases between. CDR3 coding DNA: TGTGCCAGCAGTCTTCAGGGAAACTATGGCTACACCTTC. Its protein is CASSLQGNYGYTF.

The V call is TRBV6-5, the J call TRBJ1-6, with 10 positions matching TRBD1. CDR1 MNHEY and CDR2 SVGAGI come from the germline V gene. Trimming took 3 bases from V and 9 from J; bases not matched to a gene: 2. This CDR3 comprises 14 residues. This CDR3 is CASSYRTGGSPLHF. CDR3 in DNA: TGTGCCAGCAGTTATCGGACAGGGGGTTCACCCCTCCACTTT.

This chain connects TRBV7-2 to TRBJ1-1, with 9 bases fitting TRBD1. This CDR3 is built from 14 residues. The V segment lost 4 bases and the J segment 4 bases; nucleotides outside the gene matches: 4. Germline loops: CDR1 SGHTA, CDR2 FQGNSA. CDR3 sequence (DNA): TGTGCCAGCAGCTGGGGACAGGGAGTCACTGAAGCTTTCTTT. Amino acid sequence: CASSWGQGVTEAFF.